This T cell receptor beta chain came from a study of cytomegalovirus exposure and HLA in healthy donors. Study findings and constraints: For most TCR sequences rarity was the rule, although some public TCRs occurred in many donors. A prior analysis recorded that most TCR beta V segments were productive about 90% or about 30% of the time. A later analysis reportedly found fewer N-insertions in an Asian-associated ancestry cluster than the approximately 660-donor mean.

There are 14 residues in the CDR3. Germline assignment: CDR1 SGHVS and CDR2 FQNEAQ. V gave up 5 bases and J gave up 2 bases, with 12 bases separating them. A word on this clone: Its specificity is not known.

The PCR contained 60 Vbeta and 13 Jbeta primers. Sequenced by immunoSEQ multiplex PCR; TCRdb stores in-frame clones only, minus some. The table lists approximately 84,000 clones, over 75% of them singletons. Each donor's status was that of a healthy bone marrow donor. This receptor was identified in a male donor in good health and CMV-seropositive. The V call is TRBV7-8, the J call TRBJ1-2; maybe TRBD1 (6 bases). The source material was PBMCs. Here the CDR3 DNA reads TGTGCCAGCAGCCTACCCGGACAGAACTATGGCTACACCTTC. Encoded protein: CASSLPGQNYGYTF.